Given below is one T cell receptor (beta chain) in context. This clonotype was seen ten or more times. The target of this receptor is not known. Base qualities are not provided; no much larger clone lies one nucleotide away. The ophthalmopathy patients had moderately to severely active disease, with a Clinical Activity Score of 3 or higher, a NOSPECS grade of 4 or higher, and a disease duration of less than 3 months. Patients with other autoimmune diseases, uncontrolled infections, pregnancy or lactation were excluded. Clinical symptoms, serum thyroxine, TRAb, thyroid ultrasound and orbital computed tomography formed the basis of the diagnosis. Ficoll-Paque density gradient centrifugation was used to isolate PBMCs from about 9.4 ml of fresh peripheral blood. Trizol reagent was used to extract the total RNA, and its quality was then checked on an Agilent 2100 Bioanalyzer. This entry belongs to a study of Graves' ophthalmopathy and Graves' hyperthyroidism (dated by TCRdb to 2016 to 2019). In the study overall: Peripheral blood was collected before any treatment was given, at the time of initial diagnosis. The study used TCR beta repertoire signatures to distinguish Graves' ophthalmopathy from Graves' hyperthyroidism and to predict progression to ophthalmopathy. In total, approximately 130 blood samples were TCR-sequenced: fewer than 50 ophthalmopathy, 75 hyperthyroidism and some 17 hyperthyroidism-to-ophthalmopathy patients. To explore V-J signatures that distinguish ophthalmopathy from hyperthyroidism, a discovery set of 95 to 100 patients was enrolled, made up of 40 to 45 with ophthalmopathy and 55 to 65 with stable hyperthyroidism. An independent validation cohort was composed of about 20 hyperthyroidism patients and around 16 patients who later progressed from hyperthyroidism to ophthalmopathy. T-cell repertoires of thyroid tissue and blood were compared in 5 or 6 hyperthyroidism patients. Once sampling was done, hyperthyroidism patients were given methimazole at a starting dose of 30 mg daily, while ophthalmopathy patients were given high-dose intravenous methylprednisolone. The roughly 100 discovery patients were randomly divided into training and test sets at a 7:3 ratio.

For repertoire sequencing, the TCR beta CDR3 regions were amplified from RNA transcripts. A first-round RT-PCR used HTBI primers with the Qiagen OneStep RT-PCR kit, followed by a second-round multiplex PCR, size selection and purification. Libraries were sequenced paired-end with 100 bp reads on an Illumina HiSeq2000. The study's processing was this. Reads were processed with SOAPnuke, discarding reads with adapters, uncalled bases, mean Phred below 15, or no exact constant-primer or identifier match. COPE v1.2.5 was used to merge the high-quality paired reads. Unique nucleotide sequences were defined as clonotypes and aligned to IMGT TRB V, D and J references using MiTCR v1.1. The analysis was limited to V-J combinations with a frequency above 0.0001, which together covered 99.2% of repertoires. A TCR clonal expansion and chaos score per V-J combination was defined as the ratio of F50 clonal expansion to chaos observed in the TCRdist matrix. Features were reduced by Welch's t-statistics and random forest to approximately 12 V-J combinations, which fed a naive Bayes classifier. The Morisita-Horn index was used to measure how similar the thyroid and blood repertoires were. In TCRdb, the public reads were trimmed at Q25 with fastp and aligned with MiXCR, with productive beta chains retained. Each entry merges the rows of one CDR3 protein and shows their most common DNA and genes. The V and J calls come from TCRdb's annotation, not from the publication. The sample has about 180,000 distinct CDR3 sequences on record, over 35% of them singletons. The ten largest clones capture under 6.5% of the sample.

Trimming at the junction amounts to 1 base on V and 2 bases on J, and the germline ends lie 9 bases apart. The cysteine opens and the phenylalanine closes a CDR3 of 14 amino acids. Only the CDR3 DNA is retained, 42 bases long and in frame from the first base. CDR1 and CDR2 are drawn from the germline V gene: SGHTA, FQGTGA. Overall results and qualifications from the work: The 13-signature model separated ophthalmopathy from stable hyperthyroidism with 85% to 90% sensitivity and around 84% specificity in cross-validation, and 80%/75% in the test set. No statistical method was used to predetermine the sample size, and group allocation was not hidden from the investigators. Most expanded thyroid clonotypes with a frequency above 0.001 also appeared in blood, which suggests that blood repertoires may reflect the immune response in the thyroid. In validation, the model predicted ophthalmopathy progression with more than 70% sensitivity and 72% to 80% specificity; eleven to twelve predicted patients were CT-confirmed with GO in a median of approximately six months.

The chain joins TRBV7-3 to TRBJ2-7; no confident D gene assignment can be made. This TCR came from a woman aged 40-49 years with Graves' ophthalmopathy. Donor details come from another sample of the same person, matched by shared clones. The specimen sequenced was peripheral blood. This receptor carries the CDR3 CASSLMANAYEQYF. The DNA sequence is as follows: TGTGCCAGCAGCTTAATGGCGAATGCCTACGAGCAGTACTTC.